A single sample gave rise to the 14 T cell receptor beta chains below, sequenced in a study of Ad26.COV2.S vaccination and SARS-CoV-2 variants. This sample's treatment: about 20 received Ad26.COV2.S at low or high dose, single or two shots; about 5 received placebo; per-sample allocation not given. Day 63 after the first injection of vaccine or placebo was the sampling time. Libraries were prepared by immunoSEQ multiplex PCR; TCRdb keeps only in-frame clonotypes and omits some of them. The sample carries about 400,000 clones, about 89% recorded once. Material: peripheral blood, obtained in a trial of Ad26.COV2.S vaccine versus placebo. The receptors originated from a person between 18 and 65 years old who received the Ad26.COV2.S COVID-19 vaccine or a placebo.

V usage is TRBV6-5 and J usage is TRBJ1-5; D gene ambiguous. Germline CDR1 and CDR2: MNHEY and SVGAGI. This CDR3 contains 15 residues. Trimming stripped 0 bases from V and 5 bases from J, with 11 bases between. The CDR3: CASSYSAGPHQPQHF. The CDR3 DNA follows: TGTGCCAGCAGTTACTCGGCAGGACCCCATCAGCCCCAGCATTTT.

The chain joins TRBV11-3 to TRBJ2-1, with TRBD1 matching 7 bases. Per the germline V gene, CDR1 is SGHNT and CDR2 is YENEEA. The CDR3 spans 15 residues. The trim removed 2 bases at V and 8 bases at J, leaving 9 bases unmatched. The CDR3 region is CASSLYRGSVDEQFF. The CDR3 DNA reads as TGTGCCAGCAGCTTATACAGGGGATCGGTGGATGAGCAGTTCTTC.

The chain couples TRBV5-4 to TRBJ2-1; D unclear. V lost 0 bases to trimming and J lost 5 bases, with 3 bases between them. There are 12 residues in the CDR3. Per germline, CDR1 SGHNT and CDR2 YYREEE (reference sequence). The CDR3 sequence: CASSLANNEQFF. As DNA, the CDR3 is TGTGCCAGCAGCTTGGCTAACAATGAGCAGTTCTTC.

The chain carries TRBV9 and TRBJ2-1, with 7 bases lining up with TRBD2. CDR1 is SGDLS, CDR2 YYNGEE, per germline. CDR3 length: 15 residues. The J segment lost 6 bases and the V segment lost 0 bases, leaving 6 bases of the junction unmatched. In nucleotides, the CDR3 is TGTGCCAGCAGCGTAGGAGGTTCGGGGGGCAATGAGCAGTTCTTC. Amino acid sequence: CASSVGGSGGNEQFF.

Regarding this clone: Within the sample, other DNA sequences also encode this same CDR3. The CDR3 spells CASSESTSGSTDTQYF. The DNA of the CDR3 is TGTGCCAGCAGCGAATCAACTAGCGGATCCACAGATACGCAGTATTTT. The J gene is TRBJ2-3, the V gene TRBV2; 8 positions match TRBD2. Losses at the gene ends were 6 bases for V and 2 bases for J; bases not matched to a gene: 10. Germline V lookup: CDR1 SNHLY, CDR2 FYNNEI. This CDR3 has 16 amino acids. The whole variable domain, filled in from reference TRBV2 and TRBJ2-3, reads EPEVTQTPSHQVTQMGQEVILRCVPISNHLYFYWYRQILGQKVEFLVSFYNNEISEKSEIFDDQFSVERPDGSNFTLKIRSTKLEDSAMYFCASSESTSGSTDTQYFGPGTRLTVL.

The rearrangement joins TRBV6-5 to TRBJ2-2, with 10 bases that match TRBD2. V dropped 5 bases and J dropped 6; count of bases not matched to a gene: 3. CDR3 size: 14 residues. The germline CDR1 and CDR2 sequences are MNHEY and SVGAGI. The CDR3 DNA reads TGTGCCAGCAGTCTAGCGGGAGAATCCGGGGAGCTGTTTTTT. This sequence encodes CASSLAGESGELFF.

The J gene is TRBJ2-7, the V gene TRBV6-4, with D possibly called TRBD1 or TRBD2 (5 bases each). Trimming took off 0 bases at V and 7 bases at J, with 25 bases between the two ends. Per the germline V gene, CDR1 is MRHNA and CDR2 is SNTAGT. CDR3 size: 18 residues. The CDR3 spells CASSDSIRVVGREREQYF. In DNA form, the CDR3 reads TGTGCCAGCAGTGACTCGATCAGAGTCGTGGGACGGGAACGGGAGCAGTACTTC.

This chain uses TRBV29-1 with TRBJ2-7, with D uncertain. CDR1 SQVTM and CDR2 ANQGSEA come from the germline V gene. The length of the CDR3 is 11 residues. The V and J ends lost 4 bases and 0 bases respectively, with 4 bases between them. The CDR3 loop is CSVAASYEQYF. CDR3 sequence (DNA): TGCAGCGTTGCGGCCTCCTACGAGCAGTACTTC.

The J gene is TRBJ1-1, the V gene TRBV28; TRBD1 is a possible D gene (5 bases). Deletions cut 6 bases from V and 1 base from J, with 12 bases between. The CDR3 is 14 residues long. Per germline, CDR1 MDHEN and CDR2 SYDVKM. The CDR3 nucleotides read TGTGCCAGCAGGTCCCCAGGGAGGAACACTGAAGCTTTCTTT. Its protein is CASRSPGRNTEAFF.

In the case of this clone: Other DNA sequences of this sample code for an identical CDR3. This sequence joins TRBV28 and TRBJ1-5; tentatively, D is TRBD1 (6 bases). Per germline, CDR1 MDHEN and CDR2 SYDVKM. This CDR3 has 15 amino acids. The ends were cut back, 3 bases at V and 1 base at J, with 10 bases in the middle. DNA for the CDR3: TGTGCCAGCAGTTTGGGGGGCCTCAGCAATCAGCCCCAGCATTTT. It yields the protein CASSLGGLSNQPQHF.

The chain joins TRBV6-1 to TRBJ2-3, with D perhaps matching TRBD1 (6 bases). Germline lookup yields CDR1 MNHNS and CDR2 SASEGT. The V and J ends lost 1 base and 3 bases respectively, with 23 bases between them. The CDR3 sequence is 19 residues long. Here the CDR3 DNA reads TGTGCCAGCAGTGAAGAAAACAGGGTAACCTCCCTCTTGACAGATACGCAGTATTTT. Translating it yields CASSEENRVTSLLTDTQYF.

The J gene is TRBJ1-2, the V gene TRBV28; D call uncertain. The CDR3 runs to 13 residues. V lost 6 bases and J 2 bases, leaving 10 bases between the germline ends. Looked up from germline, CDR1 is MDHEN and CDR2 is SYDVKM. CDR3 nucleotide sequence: TGTGCCAGCAGACAAGTTCCAAACTATGGCTACACCTTC. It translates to CASRQVPNYGYTF.

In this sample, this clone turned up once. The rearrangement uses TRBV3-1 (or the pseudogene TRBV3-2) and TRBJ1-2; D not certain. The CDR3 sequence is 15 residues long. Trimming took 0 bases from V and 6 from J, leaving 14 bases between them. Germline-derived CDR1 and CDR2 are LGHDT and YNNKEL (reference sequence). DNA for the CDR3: TGTGCCAGCAGCCAAGATCTGCGCGTTGGCGATGGCTACACCTTC. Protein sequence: CASSQDLRVGDGYTF.

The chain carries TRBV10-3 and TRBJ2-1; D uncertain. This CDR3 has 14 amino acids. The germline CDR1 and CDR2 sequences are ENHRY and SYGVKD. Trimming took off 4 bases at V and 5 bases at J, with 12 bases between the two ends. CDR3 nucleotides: TGTGCCATCAGTGCTGGGTTCGGTGACAATGAGCAGTTCTTC. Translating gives CAISAGFGDNEQFF.